The TCR beta chain under discussion was sequenced for a study of blood T cells in healthy people across ages. A J-beta primer mix and a sample-barcoded 5' primer were used in a second PCR of about 7 to 12 cycles. From the 5' RACE reads, TCRdb called clonotypes with MiXCR, one entry per CDR3 protein. Of about 780,000 distinct CDR3 sequences in the sample, about 26% were seen once. The sample holds a few counts of this clonotype. Its antigen is undetermined. V shed 0 bases and J shed 0 bases, with 7 bases lying between them. CDR1 and CDR2 from the germline V gene are SGDLS and YYNGEE. This CDR3 has 14 residues. General study findings and limits: The study found TCR beta diversity correlated strongly with naive T cell percentage.

In addition, the sample was reused for a study of T cells of mothers and their children. That investigation notes: Related mother-child pairs shared slightly more overlap than unrelated pairs, but the difference was non-significant.

Sequencing was performed on blood. This chain joins TRBV9 and TRBJ2-7; D gene ambiguous. This clonotype originated in a boy between 5 and 17 years old in good health. The CDR3 sequence: CASSVAMGSYEQYF. The CDR3 nucleotides are TGTGCCAGCAGCGTAGCTATGGGCTCCTACGAGCAGTACTTC.